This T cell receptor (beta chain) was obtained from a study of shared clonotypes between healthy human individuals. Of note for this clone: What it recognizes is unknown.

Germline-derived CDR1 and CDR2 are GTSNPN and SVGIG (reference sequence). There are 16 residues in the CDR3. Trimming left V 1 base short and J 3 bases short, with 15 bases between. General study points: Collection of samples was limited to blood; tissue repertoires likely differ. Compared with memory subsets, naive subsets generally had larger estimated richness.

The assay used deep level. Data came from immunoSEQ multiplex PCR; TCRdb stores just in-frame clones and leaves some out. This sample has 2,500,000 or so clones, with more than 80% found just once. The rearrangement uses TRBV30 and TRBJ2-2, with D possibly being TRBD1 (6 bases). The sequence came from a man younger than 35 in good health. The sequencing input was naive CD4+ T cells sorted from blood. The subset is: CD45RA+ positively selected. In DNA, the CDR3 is TGTGCCTGGAGTGGAAGACAGGCCTTTCACACCGGGGAGCTGTTTTTT. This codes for CAWSGRQAFHTGELFF.